A few counts support the clone carrying this TCR beta chain. What it recognizes is unknown. This record belongs to a study of vaccination and CD4 T cells after COVID-19. Study information: Six male and four female convalescents took part, two of them Hispanic. Control cultures were given a CEFX pool, an HIV-1 Nef pool, or no peptide.

CDR1 and CDR2 from the germline V gene are DFQATT and SNEGSKA (reference sequence). The V end was cut by 0 bases, the J end by 7 bases, with 20 bases between. The CDR3 is 16 residues long. Treatment described: roughly nine-day PBMC culture with coronavirus spike peptide pools or control peptides (ViraFEST assay). The unexposed donor's CD4+ T cells were collected before the COVID-19 pandemic (2011-2018). ViraFEST relied on peptide pools to expand antigen-specific T cells; the TCRs were sequenced afterward. Sequencing of the DNA from cultured CD4+ T cells was carried out with the Oncomine TCR Beta short-read assay. TCRdb reanalysed the PCR reads using MiXCR and keeps one entry per CDR3 protein. The table has around 5,700 distinct CDR3 sequences, roughly 27% seen once.

The sequenced sample was CD4+ T cells from blood, cultured in vitro. This sequence was found in a human donor in good health. The rearrangement links TRBV20-1 to TRBJ2-3; D perhaps matches TRBD2 (7 bases). CDR3 DNA sequence: TGCAGTGCTAGAGATCTGGGGGGGCGGCCTGGAAATACGCAGTATTTT. The encoded protein is CSARDLGGRPGNTQYF.